These 21 T cell receptor beta chains originate from one sample sequenced in a study of regulatory T cells in long-lasting Graves disease. Assembly of TCR beta libraries relied on iRepertoire HTBI primers together with Arm-PCR of CDR3 regions. From the multiplex PCR reads, TCRdb called clonotypes with MiXCR, one entry per CDR3 protein. This sample has 360,000 or so distinct CDR3 sequences; 12% occur once, and the top ten carry approximately 17%. The sample's time point: newly diagnosed GD, antithyroid drugs for less than 3 months. Extracted RNA from PBMCs served as the source of the TCR library. The sample was also linked to a second study, of T cells in Graves' hyperthyroidism and ophthalmopathy.

Sequenced here: peripheral blood mononuclear cells (PBMCs), sampled at new diagnosis, from a patient treated with antithyroid drugs. Every receptor here comes from a woman aged 18-29 years with Graves disease.

The chain has TRBV4-1 and TRBJ1-1, with 11 bases lining up with TRBD1. CDR3 size: 17 residues. The germline CDR1 and CDR2 sequences are MGHRA and YSYEKL. J lost 5 bases, V lost 6 bases, and 14 bases had no gene match. The CDR3 nucleotides read TGCGCCAGCAGACTAAGGACAGGGGGCGTCTTAGGTACTGAAGCTTTCTTT. Translating gives CASRLRTGGVLGTEAFF.

This clonotype was seen at least ten times. V and J are TRBV2 and TRBJ2-3; 8 bases match TRBD2. The CDR3 has 15 residues. Germline V lookup: CDR1 SNHLY, CDR2 FYNNEI. The V gene end was trimmed by 6 bases and the J gene end by 3 bases; junction bases not matched to a gene: 8. The CDR3 here is CASSPLAAVTDTQYF. In nucleotides, the CDR3 is TGTGCCAGCAGCCCACTAGCGGCGGTTACAGATACGCAGTATTTT.

The sample holds many counts of this clonotype. The gene calls are TRBV4-3 and TRBJ1-2, with D possibly matching TRBD1 (6 bases). Germline CDR1 is LGHNA and CDR2 is YSLEER. V was pared by 0 bases and J by 3 bases, with 14 bases between. The CDR3 runs 16 residues. The CDR3 DNA sequence: TGCGCCAGCAGCCAAGATTGGGGGGCAAGTGACTATGGCTACACCTTC. Its translation: CASSQDWGASDYGYTF.

This clonotype came up many times. The chain carries TRBV2 and TRBJ2-3; TRBD2 matches 13 bases. The CDR3 runs to 20 residues. Germline V gene lookup returns CDR1 SNHLY and CDR2 FYNNEI. Losses at the gene ends were 5 bases for V and 1 base for J; bases not matched to a gene: 15. The CDR3 is CASSSRTSGSYVLGTDTQYF. The CDR3 region has the DNA TGTGCCAGCAGTTCTCGGACTAGCGGGAGTTATGTTCTGGGCACAGATACGCAGTATTTT.

This clonotype was detected ten times or more. The V gene is TRBV15, the J gene TRBJ2-7, with a weak D call TRBD2 (5 bases). This CDR3 comprises 14 residues. V gave up 4 bases and J gave up 7 bases, with 17 bases separating them. Germline V gives CDR1 LNHNV, CDR2 YYDKDF (reference sequence). The CDR3 here is CATSTDYGEKEQYF. CDR3 coding DNA: TGTGCCACCAGCACCGACTACGGGGAGAAGGAGCAGTACTTC. The full variable domain, rest sourced from reference TRBV15 and TRBJ2-7, is DAMVIQNPRYQVTQFGKPVTLSCSQTLNHNVMYWYQQKSSQAPKLLFHYYDKDFNNEADTPDNFQSRRPNTSFCFLDIRSPGLGDTAMYLCATSTDYGEKEQYFGPGTRLTVT.

About this clonotype itself: A much more abundant neighbour one base away suggests this may be a read error. The CDR3 carries no conserved terminal phenylalanine or tryptophan, so it likely arises from a read error. The chain combines TRBV6-1 with TRBJ1-5, with D hard to call. Trimming removed 6 bases at V and 2 bases at J, with 14 bases between. The CDR3 totals 15 residues. Germline V CDR1 and CDR2: MNHNS, SASEGT. CDR3 amino acids: CASRRGIGGNQPQHS. CDR3 bases: TGTGCCAGCAGGAGAGGGATCGGGGGCAATCAGCCCCAGCATTCT.

This chain uses TRBV7-2 with TRBJ2-2; D is unclear. V gave up 6 bases and J gave up 7 bases, with 18 bases separating them. Germline V gene lookup returns CDR1 SGHTA and CDR2 FQGNSA. The CDR3 is 15 amino acids. Here the CDR3 DNA reads TGTGCCAGCAGTCTGGCTTATCTGAGTCACGGGGAGCTGTTTTTT. Encoded protein: CASSLAYLSHGELFF.

V is TRBV27 and J is TRBJ2-5, with D perhaps matching TRBD1 (6 bases). Between the trimmed V and J ends, which lost 5 bases and 5 bases, there was a span of 18 bases. The CDR3 loop spans 15 amino acids. Per the germline V gene, CDR1 is MNHEY and CDR2 is SMNVEV (reference sequence). This CDR3 is CASSPGTLLQETQYF. In DNA form, the CDR3 reads TGTGCCAGCAGTCCAGGGACACTTCTACAGGAGACCCAGTACTTC.

This clonotype showed up many times. This chain's CDR3 is CASSRQNYNSPLHF. The DNA of the CDR3 is TGTGCCAGCAGCCGACAAAACTATAATTCACCCCTCCACTTT. The chain uses TRBV7-9 and TRBJ1-6; D gene ambiguous. Trimming pared 5 bases from V and 3 bases from J, leaving 8 bases between. Germline values: CDR1 SEHNR, CDR2 FQNEAQ (reference sequence). The CDR3 is 14 amino acids.

On this clonotype: Because the CDR3's place on the DNA is in doubt, the DNA is left out and the CDR3 is given as listed by TCRdb. This chain joins TRBV29-1 and TRBJ2-3; TRBD1, the D gene given by the table, was not confirmed from the DNA. The CDR3 sequence runs 16 residues, both termini included. The germline V gene has CDR1 SQVTM and CDR2 ANQGSEA. CDR3 in amino acids: CSAQKGVGQGTETHYF.

This clonotype was found many times. V and J are TRBV18 and TRBJ2-7; tentatively, D is TRBD1 (6 bases). The CDR3 is 15 residues long. Germline V gene sequence: CDR1 KGHSH, CDR2 LQKENI. Trimming left V 3 bases short and J 0 bases short, with 12 bases between. The CDR3 DNA sequence: TGTGCCAGCTCACCCCGAGGGGGTCTCTCCTACGAGCAGTACGTC. It translates to CASSPRGGLSYEQYV.

This chain links TRBV12-3 or TRBV12-4 with TRBJ1-4, with D possibly matching TRBD1 (5 bases). Trimming shortened V by 4 bases and J by 5 bases, and 14 bases separated the two germline ends. This CDR3 region has 15 residues. CDR3 loop: CASSSEDGGNEKLFF. As DNA, the CDR3 is TGTGCCAGCAGTTCTGAGGACGGGGGAAATGAAAAACTGTTTTTT.

This clonotype showed up many times. V and J are TRBV19 and TRBJ1-2; D is possibly TRBD1 (5 bases). V lost 3 bases and J 1 base, leaving 12 bases between the germline ends. This CDR3 contains 15 residues. Germline-derived CDR1 and CDR2 are LNHDA and SQIVND (reference sequence). The CDR3 sequence: CASSIRGAINYGYTF. As DNA, the CDR3 is TGTGCCAGTAGTATTCGGGGCGCGATTAACTATGGCTACACCTTC.

This clonotype was observed a handful of times. Its ends do not fully match the called genes, so a read error is possible. The V call is TRBV20-1, the J call TRBJ2-7, with D possibly matching TRBD2 (6 bases). Germline V lookup: CDR1 DFQATT, CDR2 SNEGSKA (reference sequence). The CDR3 contains 14 residues. CDR3 DNA: TGCAGTGTTCGGAGGGCGGAGGGGTTCTACGAGCGGTACTTC. Protein: CSVRRAEGFYERYF.

This clonotype was seen ten or more times. The rearrangement joins TRBV29-1 to TRBJ1-1, with TRBD1 identical over 7 bases. CDR1 is SQVTM, CDR2 ANQGSEA, per germline. With V trimmed by 7 bases and J by 1 base, 9 bases remained unmatched. This CDR3 region has 14 residues. The CDR3, as DNA: TGCAGCGCTACCCCCGGGACAGAGAACACTGAAGCTTTCTTT. This sequence encodes CSATPGTENTEAFF.

This clonotype appeared many times. The rearrangement uses TRBV27 and TRBJ2-5; 8 bases line up with TRBD1. The V gene's germline CDR1 is MNHEY and CDR2 SMNVEV (reference sequence). Trimming at V came to 3 bases and at J to 3 bases, leaving 6 bases not matched to a gene. This CDR3 is built from 15 residues. Here the CDR3 DNA reads TGTGCCAGCAGTTTCCAGGGGGCCTTCAAAGAGACCCAGTACTTC. Amino acids: CASSFQGAFKETQYF.

CDR3 bases: TGTGCCAGCAGCTTAGAGGTCAGGAGCTCTGGAAACACCATATATTTT. Its protein product is CASSLEVRSSGNTIYF. The chain joins TRBV7-3 to TRBJ1-3; D is unclear. The CDR3 is 16 amino acids. Germline assignment: CDR1 SGHTA and CDR2 FQGTGA. Trimming stripped 2 bases from V and 0 bases from J, with 11 bases between. The variable domain in full, completed from reference TRBV7-3 and TRBJ1-3, reads GAGVSQTPSNKVTEKGKYVELRCDPISGHTALYWYRQSLGQGPEFLIYFQGTGAADDSGLPNDRFFAVRPEGSVSTLKIQRTERGDSAVYLCASSLEVRSSGNTIYFGEGSWLTVV.

The genes are TRBV7-2 and TRBJ1-3, with unresolved D. The CDR3 has 14 residues. CDR1 is SGHTA and CDR2 is FQGNSA in the germline V gene. V was pared by 4 bases and J by 4 bases, with 11 bases between. CDR3 in DNA: TGTGCCAGCAGCTCCGGGGTGTTAGGAAACACCATATATTTT. Residues: CASSSGVLGNTIYF.

Comment on this clonotype: This likely stems from a read error, as it lies one base from a far larger clone. This rearrangement joins TRBV11-3 to TRBJ2-5; D may correspond to TRBD1 or TRBD2 (5 bases each). The CDR3 has 16 amino acids. Germline loops: CDR1 SGHNT, CDR2 YENEEA. DNA of the CDR3: TGTGCCAGCAGCTCCTTAGTGGGACGGCTACAAGAGATCCAGTACTTC. It specifies CASSSLVGRLQEIQYF.

This clonotype was seen a few times. This chain uses TRBV6-1 with TRBJ1-1; possibly TRBD1 for D (5 bases). V lost 10 bases, J lost 1 base, and 13 bases lay in between. The CDR3 spans 13 residues. The germline CDR1 and CDR2 sequences are MNHNS and SASEGT. The CDR3 DNA is TGTGCCATCAGGAAAACAGGGAACACTGAAGCTTTCTTT. Translating it yields CAIRKTGNTEAFF.

As regards this clonotype: The germline gene is not matched at one end of the junction; a read error may be the cause. V is TRBV7-2 and J is TRBJ2-7; D ambiguous. Germline values: CDR1 SGHTA, CDR2 FQGNSA. The CDR3 covers 13 residues. This CDR3 is CASSQVRSWEQYF. CDR3 DNA sequence: TGCGCCAGCAGCCAAGTCCGGAGCTGGGAGCAGTACTTC.